This T cell receptor beta chain is from a study of T cell responses to AZD1222 COVID-19 vaccine. Overall study findings and caveats: White British people made up most donors, females outnumbered males, and clonal diversity was possibly underestimated. In all cases, repertoires were sampled only after the peak T cell response. The breadth and depth of Spike-specific TCRs increased once two AZD1222 doses had been given.

Data came from immunoSEQ multiplex PCR; TCRdb stores just in-frame clones and leaves some out. The sample carries 180,000 or so clones, around 90% recorded once. This CDR3 contains 11 residues. V was clipped by 5 bases and J by 6 bases, with 7 bases between them. In its sample, this clone was seen once. Antigen: not known. The chain is built from TRBV12-3 or TRBV12-4 and TRBJ1-1, with no clear D. This clonotype was obtained from an adult who received the AZD1222 COVID-19 vaccine. Sequenced material: peripheral blood, taken 28 days after the second AZD1222 dose. CDR3 DNA: TGTGCCAGCAGTCACGCTTCTGAAGCTTTCTTT. Its translation: CASSHASEAFF.